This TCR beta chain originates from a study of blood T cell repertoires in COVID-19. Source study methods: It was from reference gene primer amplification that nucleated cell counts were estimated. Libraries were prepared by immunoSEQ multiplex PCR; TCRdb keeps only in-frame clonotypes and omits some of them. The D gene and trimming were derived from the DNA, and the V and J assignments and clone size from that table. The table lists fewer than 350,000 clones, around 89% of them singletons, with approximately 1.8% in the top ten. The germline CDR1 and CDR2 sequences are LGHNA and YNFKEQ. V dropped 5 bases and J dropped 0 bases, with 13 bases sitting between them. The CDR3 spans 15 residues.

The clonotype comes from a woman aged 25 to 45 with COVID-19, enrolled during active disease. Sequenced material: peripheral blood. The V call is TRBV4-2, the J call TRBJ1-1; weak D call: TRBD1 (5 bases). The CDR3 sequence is CASSDRQTMNTEAFF. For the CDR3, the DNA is TGTGCCAGCAGCGACCGACAGACAATGAACACTGAAGCTTTCTTT.